Presented here are 27 T cell receptor beta chains from one specimen sequenced in a study of T cell clonality in common variable immunodeficiency (dated by TCRdb to the mid-2010s). Receptors were amplified or captured by the immunoSEQ multiplex PCR assay. The table was pulled from immuneACCESS by TCRdb, which kept in-frame rearrangements only. Such tables lose some clones; where checked, under half of the loss comes from unresolved V genes, and the rest has no known cause. Here the sample lists tens of thousands of clones, none seen once only. 1.7% of the sample rests with the top ten. The sample consisted of peripheral blood mononuclear cells. The receptors originated from a person aged 18 to 70 in good health.

This clone showed up many times. The read finishes 3 residues shy of the CDR3 end, and the germline J gene is used to complete it. The chain couples TRBV19 to TRBJ2-7; tentatively, D is TRBD2 (5 bases). The V gene's germline CDR1 is LNHDA and CDR2 SQIVND (reference sequence). V was pared by 3 bases and J by 3 bases, with 9 bases between. The CDR3 consists of 13 residues. CDR3 DNA (partial): TGTGCCAGTAGTATTTCCCGGGGCTACGAG. It codes for CASSISRGYE. The entire CDR3 sequence reads CASSISRGYEQYF.

Many counts were recorded for this clone. The observed sequence ends 3 residues before the CDR3 terminus, with the missing tail filled in from the germline J gene. The rearrangement joins TRBV5-1 to TRBJ2-5, with TRBD2 matching over 13 bases. From germline, CDR1 is SGHRS and CDR2 YFSETQ. V lost 6 bases to trimming and J lost 5 bases; unmatched junction nucleotides: 4. The length of the CDR3 is 14 residues. This chain's CDR3 is CASNRLAGGETQYF. The sequenced part of the CDR3 DNA is TGCGCCAGCAATCGACTAGCGGGAGGTGAGACC.

At least ten counts were recorded for this clone. The CDR3 end falls 3 residues outside the read, so it is completed with the germline J gene. The chain uses TRBV19 and TRBJ1-6; 7 bases fit TRBD1. This CDR3 is built from 16 residues. V was clipped by 3 bases and J by 11 bases; unmatched bases: 13. Germline V gives CDR1 LNHDA, CDR2 SQIVND (reference sequence). Incomplete CDR3 DNA: TGTGCCAGTAGTATGCGGGACAGCCATCCTCTCGCACCC. It codes for CASSMRDSHPLAP. The whole CDR3 sequence reads CASSMRDSHPLAPLHF.

This clone occurred many times. The read ends 3 residues shy of where the CDR3 ends; the end is completed using the germline J gene. The chain recombines TRBV19 with TRBJ2-3; possible D gene TRBD1, 6 bases. The CDR3 has 13 residues. V lost 3 bases to trimming and J lost 6 bases, with 10 bases between them. The germline gives CDR1 LNHDA, CDR2 SQIVND (reference sequence). CDR3 residues: CASSIGTRDTQYF. CDR3 DNA, as far as it was read: TGTGCCAGTAGTATTGGGACACGGGATACG.

This clone has ten or more counts. The CDR3 end falls 3 residues outside the read, so it is completed with the germline J gene. V gene TRBV19 combines with J gene TRBJ2-1; 9 nucleotides match TRBD1. V was clipped by 6 bases and J by 5 bases; unmatched bases: 2. The CDR3 is made up of 13 amino acids. Germline assignment: CDR1 LNHDA and CDR2 SQIVND (reference sequence). CDR3: CASRGQGNNEQFF. The covered CDR3 bases are TGTGCCAGTAGGGGACAGGGAAACAATGAG.

About this clone itself: The read ends 3 residues early relative to the CDR3; the germline J gene fills the gap. The chain uses TRBV19 and TRBJ1-1, with D possibly matching TRBD1 (5 bases). This CDR3 is 14 amino acids long. The V end was cut by 3 bases, the J end by 1 base, with 9 bases between. CDR1 is LNHDA and CDR2 is SQIVND in the germline V gene (reference sequence). The DNA read from the CDR3 is TGTGCCAGTAGTATTAGCGGGGCGAACACTGAA. Translating gives CASSISGANTE. The CDR3, in full, reads CASSISGANTEAFF.

This clone was detected ten times or more. The CDR3 end falls 3 residues outside the read, so it is completed with the germline J gene. The rearrangement uses TRBV14 and TRBJ2-1; maybe TRBD2 (5 bases). Germline loops: CDR1 SGHDN, CDR2 FVKESK. This CDR3 is built from 17 residues. V was pared by 0 bases and J by 4 bases, with 16 bases between. CDR3 DNA, as far as it was read: TGTGCCAGCAGCCAAGAAGCTTGGAGCCGGGGATACAATGAG. Protein product: CASSQEAWSRGYNE. The whole CDR3 protein is CASSQEAWSRGYNEQFF.

This clone has a count of ten or more. The read terminates 3 residues ahead of where the CDR3 ends, so the germline J gene completes it. The rearrangement links TRBV20-1 to TRBJ1-2; D gene unclear. This CDR3 is built from 13 residues. V lost 0 bases to trimming and J lost 1 base, with 6 bases between them. Per germline, CDR1 DFQATT and CDR2 SNEGSKA (reference sequence). The CDR3 loop is CSARDPFNYGYTF. The CDR3 bases that were read are TGCAGTGCTAGAGACCCGTTTAACTATGGC.

This clone was picked up many times. The read terminates 3 residues before the CDR3 end, so the remaining end is supplied by the germline J gene. The J gene is TRBJ2-7, the V gene TRBV2; no firm D call. Per the germline V gene, CDR1 is SNHLY and CDR2 is FYNNEI. This CDR3 region has 12 residues. V was trimmed by 7 bases and J by 5 bases, leaving 12 bases between them. Partial CDR3 DNA: TGTGCCAGCACTGGTTTTGAGGACGAG. Translated, it gives CASTGFEDE. In full, the CDR3 is CASTGFEDEQYF.

This clone was seen only a few times. Incomplete CDR3 DNA: TGCGCCAGCAGTGTGAAGGGGGCGGCCTACGAG. Amino acid sequence: CASSVKGAAYE. The whole CDR3 protein is CASSVKGAAYEQYF. The rearrangement joins TRBV10-2 to TRBJ2-7; 7 bases are a match to TRBD1. The CDR3 end falls 3 residues outside the read, so it is completed with the germline J gene. Germline V gene lookup returns CDR1 WSHSY and CDR2 SAAADI. The trim removed 4 bases at V and 2 bases at J, leaving 5 bases unmatched. The length of the CDR3 is 14 residues.

This clone was recorded many times. Read coverage stops 3 residues before the CDR3 terminus; the germline J gene supplies the remainder. V and J are TRBV10-3 and TRBJ1-1; 7 nucleotides agree with TRBD1. Per the germline V gene, CDR1 is ENHRY and CDR2 is SYGVKD. CDR3 length equals 15 residues. Trimming removed 3 bases from V and 0 bases from J; junction bases left unmatched: 4. The CDR3 loop reads CAISEWDSMNTEAFF. Incomplete CDR3 DNA: TGTGCCATCAGTGAATGGGACAGCATGAACACTGAA.

This clone came up many times. The CDR3 end falls 3 residues outside the read, so it is completed with the germline J gene. This specimen includes other DNA sequences encoding the same CDR3. The chain is built from TRBV18 and TRBJ1-5; D ambiguous. Germline CDR1 reads KGHSH; CDR2 reads LQKENI. V dropped 0 bases and J dropped 0 bases, with 3 bases sitting between them. This CDR3 contains 14 residues. The chain's CDR3 is CASSPPYSNQPQHF. Incomplete CDR3 DNA: TGTGCCAGCTCACCACCTTATAGCAATCAGCCC.

This clone showed up many times. Read sequence stops 3 residues before the CDR3 end, and the germline J gene provides the missing end. This chain connects TRBV20-1 to TRBJ2-3; TRBD2 aligns across 7 bases. Trimming at V came to 6 bases and at J to 4 bases, leaving 10 bases not matched to a gene. The CDR3 totals 14 residues. From germline, CDR1 is DFQATT and CDR2 SNEGSKA (reference sequence). The CDR3 region is CSALAGRLSDTQYF. Partial CDR3 DNA: TGCAGTGCCTTAGCGGGCCGTTTGTCAGATACG.

This clone was counted ten times or more. The read stops 3 residues short of the end of the CDR3; the missing end is completed from the germline J gene. V is TRBV19 and J is TRBJ2-1; 12 nucleotides match TRBD2. Germline V gives CDR1 LNHDA, CDR2 SQIVND (reference sequence). Trimming took 6 bases from V and 5 from J; bases not matched to a gene: 5. CDR3 length: 15 amino acids. CDR3 protein: CASRLAGGPNNEQFF. The DNA read from the CDR3 is TGTGCCAGTAGGCTAGCGGGAGGGCCCAACAATGAG.

In this sample, this clone turned up many times. The CDR3 extends 3 residues past the end of the read, so its final part is completed from the germline J gene. This sequence joins TRBV15 and TRBJ1-4; D call uncertain. The CDR3 spans 14 residues. Trimming shortened V by 5 bases and J by 4 bases, and 11 bases separated the two germline ends. Germline V gene lookup returns CDR1 LNHNV and CDR2 YYDKDF (reference sequence). The CDR3 is CATSPFSFNEKLFF. The covered CDR3 bases are TGTGCCACCAGCCCCTTTTCGTTTAATGAAAAA.

This clone was picked up many times. Sequencing ends 3 residues short of the CDR3 end; the germline J gene provides the rest. This chain links TRBV7-9 with TRBJ1-5; TRBD1 agrees at 7 bases. With V trimmed by 4 bases and J by 4 bases, 4 bases remained unmatched. This CDR3 region has 14 residues. CDR1 and CDR2 from the germline V gene are SEHNR and FQNEAQ (reference sequence). CDR3 DNA (partial): TGTGCCAGCAGCTCCGACAGGGTGAATCAGCCC. As protein: CASSSDRVNQP. The CDR3 as a whole reads CASSSDRVNQPQHF.

This clone was seen many times. CDR3 sequence reads: CATQAGSSYNEQFF. Incomplete CDR3 DNA: TGTGCCACTCAGGCAGGTAGCTCCTACAATGAG. J is TRBJ2-1 and V is TRBV15, with no clear D. The CDR3 goes on 3 residues after the read ends, and that part is filled in from the germline J gene. There are 14 residues in the CDR3. Germline V lookup: CDR1 LNHNV, CDR2 YYDKDF (reference sequence). V was trimmed by 9 bases and J by 0 bases, leaving 12 bases between them. The whole variable domain, remainder taken from reference TRBV15 and TRBJ2-1, is DAMVIQNPRYQVTQFGKPVTLSCSQTLNHNVMYWYQQKSSQAPKLLFHYYDKDFNNEADTPDNFQSRRPNTSFCFLDIRSPGLGDTAMYLCATQAGSSYNEQFFGPGTRLTVL.

This clone was seen at least ten times. The read ends 3 residues before the CDR3 terminus; that terminus is restored from the germline J gene. The chain couples TRBV7-6 to TRBJ1-1; no clear D gene. Germline CDR1 is SGHVS and CDR2 is FNYEAQ. Deletions cut 1 base from V and 1 base from J, with 13 bases between. This CDR3 has 16 residues. The CDR3 loop reads CASSLVAGRENTEAFF. The part of the CDR3 DNA that was read is TGTGCCAGCAGCTTAGTGGCGGGGAGGGAGAACACTGAA.

This clone was counted many times. The CDR3 end is not reached by the read, which stops 3 residues before it; the germline J gene fills it in. This chain connects TRBV24-1 to TRBJ1-6; D is unclear. The V and J ends lost 7 bases and 4 bases respectively, with 10 bases between them. Germline loops: CDR1 KGHDR, CDR2 SFDVKD. This CDR3 comprises 14 residues. CDR3 DNA (partial): TGTGCCACCAGCAACGCAGTTTATAATTCACCC. Translating gives CATSNAVYNSP. The entire CDR3 protein reads CATSNAVYNSPLHF.

This clone was observed at least ten times. The DNA ends 3 residues before the CDR3 does, and the rest of the CDR3 is filled in from the germline J gene. The V gene is TRBV19, the J gene TRBJ2-3; a weak D match, TRBD2 (5 bases). Germline CDR1 LNHDA, CDR2 SQIVND (reference sequence). The CDR3 loop spans 14 amino acids. V gave up 5 bases and J gave up 1 base, with 10 bases separating them. CDR3: CASSLVGGTDTQYF. The part of the CDR3 DNA that was read is TGTGCCAGTAGTCTCGTCGGGGGCACAGATACG.

This clone was seen many times. The read ends 3 residues early relative to the CDR3; the germline J gene fills the gap. The chain couples TRBV7-9 to TRBJ2-1; 10 bases map to TRBD2. CDR3 length equals 14 residues. Germline V lookup: CDR1 SEHNR, CDR2 FQNEAQ (reference sequence). V lost 8 bases, J lost 6 bases, and 7 bases stayed unmatched. CDR3 DNA (partial): TGTGCCAGCCTCGAACTAGCGGGATTCAATGAG. This encodes CASLELAGFNE. In full, the CDR3 is CASLELAGFNEQFF.

This clone was found many times. The CDR3 goes on 3 residues after the read ends, and that part is filled in from the germline J gene. The V and J genes are TRBV20-1 and TRBJ1-3, with D tentatively TRBD1 (6 bases). Per the germline V gene, CDR1 is DFQATT and CDR2 is SNEGSKA (reference sequence). With 3 bases removed from V and 0 bases from J, the gap between germline ends came to 15 bases. The CDR3 is 16 amino acids. The CDR3: CSASMYGTSSGNTIYF. The part of the CDR3 DNA that was read is TGCAGTGCTAGTATGTATGGGACAAGCTCTGGAAACACC.

This clone was recorded at least ten times. The read terminates 3 residues ahead of where the CDR3 ends, so the germline J gene completes it. The rearrangement uses TRBV4-1 and TRBJ2-1; 8 bases align to TRBD2. V dropped 4 bases and J dropped 0; count of bases not matched to a gene: 5. Germline CDR1 is MGHRA and CDR2 is YSYEKL. The CDR3 contains 16 residues. The sequenced CDR3 bases are TGCGCCAGCAGCCCCTTCAGCGGGAGCTCCTACAATGAG. This gives the protein CASSPFSGSSYNE. The full CDR3 reads CASSPFSGSSYNEQFF.

The sample holds many counts of this clone. The read gets to within 3 residues of the CDR3 end, and the germline J gene fills in the rest. V and J are TRBV5-1 and TRBJ1-1, with 7 bases lining up with TRBD1. Germline assignment: CDR1 SGHRS and CDR2 YFSETQ. V shed 3 bases, J shed 1 base, and the junction held 3 bases outside the gene matches. The CDR3 extends over 14 amino acids. Incomplete CDR3 DNA: TGCGCCAGCAGCTCACAGGGGCAGAACACTGAA. Encoded protein: CASSSQGQNTE. The complete CDR3 reads CASSSQGQNTEAFF.

This clone has more than one count but fewer than ten. The read halts 3 residues ahead of the CDR3 end, with the missing end drawn from the germline J gene. V and J are TRBV19 and TRBJ2-7; 9 nucleotides agree with TRBD2. Germline-derived CDR1 and CDR2 are LNHDA and SQIVND (reference sequence). The CDR3 consists of 15 residues. V was clipped by 7 bases and J by 0 bases; unmatched bases: 7. The CDR3 spells CASKSAGGSSYEQYF. CDR3 bases read: TGTGCCAGTAAGTCGGCGGGGGGGAGCTCCTACGAG.

This clone came up many times. The read falls 3 residues short of the CDR3 end, and the missing part is taken from the germline J gene. This rearrangement joins TRBV20-1 to TRBJ2-7; 7 bases map to TRBD2. J was trimmed by 3 bases and V by 0 bases; bases with no gene match: 5. CDR1 is DFQATT and CDR2 is SNEGSKA in the germline V gene (reference sequence). The CDR3 length is 14 residues. CDR3 protein: CSARDGRELYEQYF. The CDR3 bases that were read are TGCAGTGCTAGAGATGGGCGGGAGCTCTACGAG.

This clone was seen at least ten times. Read data end 3 residues before the CDR3 end; the end is taken from the germline J gene. J is TRBJ1-1 and V is TRBV7-2; perhaps TRBD1 as D (5 bases). Trimming removed 3 bases from V and 4 bases from J, with 12 bases in between. Germline V gene lookup returns CDR1 SGHTA and CDR2 FQGNSA. CDR3 size: 14 residues. CDR3 bases read: TGTGCCAGCAGCTTCGGGGGGATGGGCACTGAA. It is translated as CASSFGGMGTE. The whole CDR3 sequence reads CASSFGGMGTEAFF. The whole variable domain, filled in from reference TRBV7-2 and TRBJ1-1, reads GAGVSQSPSNKVTEKGKDVELRCDPISGHTALYWYRQSLGQGLEFLIYFQGNSAPDKSGLPSDRFSAERTGGSVSTLTIQRTQQEDSAVYLCASSFGGMGTEAFFGQGTRLTVV.